This T cell receptor beta chain is drawn from a study of cytomegalovirus exposure and HLA in healthy donors. Germline lookup yields CDR1 SEHNR and CDR2 FQNEAQ (reference sequence). V shed 3 bases and J shed 0 bases, with 6 bases lying between them. The CDR3 runs 13 residues. 60 Vbeta and 13 Jbeta primers were used in PCR. The data were produced by immunoSEQ multiplex PCR, yet TCRdb's version contains in-frame clones alone and is incomplete. The data hold tens of thousands of clones, with 75% observed a single time. The V and J genes are TRBV7-9 and TRBJ2-7, with D hard to call. The sequence was collected from a man aged 60 to 69 in good health and CMV-seropositive. Sample: PBMCs. The CDR3 reads CASSFQISYEQYF. The CDR3 nucleotides are TGTGCCAGCAGCTTTCAGATCTCCTACGAGCAGTACTTC.